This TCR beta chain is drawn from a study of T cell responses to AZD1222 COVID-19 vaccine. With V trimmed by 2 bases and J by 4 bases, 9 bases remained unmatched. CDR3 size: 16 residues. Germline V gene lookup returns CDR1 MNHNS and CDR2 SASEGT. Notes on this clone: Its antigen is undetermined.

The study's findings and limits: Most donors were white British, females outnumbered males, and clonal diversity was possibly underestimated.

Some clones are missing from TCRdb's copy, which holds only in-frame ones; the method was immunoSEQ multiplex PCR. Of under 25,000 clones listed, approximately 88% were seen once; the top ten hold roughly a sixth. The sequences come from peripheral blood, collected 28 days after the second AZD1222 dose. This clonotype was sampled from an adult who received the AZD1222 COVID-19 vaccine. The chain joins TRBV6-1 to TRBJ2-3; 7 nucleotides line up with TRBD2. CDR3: CASSESGASGPDTQYF. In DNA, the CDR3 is TGTGCCAGCAGTGAAAGCGGGGCTAGTGGCCCAGATACGCAGTATTTT.